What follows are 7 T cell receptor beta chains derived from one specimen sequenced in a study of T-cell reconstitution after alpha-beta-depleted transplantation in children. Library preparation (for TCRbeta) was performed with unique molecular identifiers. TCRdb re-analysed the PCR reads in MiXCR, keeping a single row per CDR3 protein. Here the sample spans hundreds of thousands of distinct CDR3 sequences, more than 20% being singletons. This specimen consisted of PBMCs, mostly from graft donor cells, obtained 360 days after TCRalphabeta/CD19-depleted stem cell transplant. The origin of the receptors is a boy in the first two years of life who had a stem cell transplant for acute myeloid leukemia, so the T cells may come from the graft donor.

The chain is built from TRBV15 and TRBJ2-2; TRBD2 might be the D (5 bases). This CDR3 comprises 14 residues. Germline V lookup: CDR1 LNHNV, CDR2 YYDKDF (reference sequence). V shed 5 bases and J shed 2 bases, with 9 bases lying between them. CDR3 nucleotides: TGTGCCACCAGCTGGACTGAAAACACCGGGGAGCTGTTTTTT. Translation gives CATSWTENTGELFF.

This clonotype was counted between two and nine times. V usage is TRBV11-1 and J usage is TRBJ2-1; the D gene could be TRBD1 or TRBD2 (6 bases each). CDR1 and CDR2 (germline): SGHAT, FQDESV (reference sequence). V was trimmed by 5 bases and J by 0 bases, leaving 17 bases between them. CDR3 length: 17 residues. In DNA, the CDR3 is TGTGCCAGCAGCAGGTGGATGGGGGGCAGCTCCTACAATGAGCAGTTCTTC. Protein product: CASSRWMGGSSYNEQFF.

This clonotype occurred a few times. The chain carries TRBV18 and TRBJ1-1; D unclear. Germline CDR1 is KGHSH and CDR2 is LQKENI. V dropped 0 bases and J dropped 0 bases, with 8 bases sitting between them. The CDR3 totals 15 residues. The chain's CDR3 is CASSPPNTLNTEAFF. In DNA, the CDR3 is TGTGCCAGCTCACCACCGAATACTCTGAACACTGAAGCTTTCTTT.

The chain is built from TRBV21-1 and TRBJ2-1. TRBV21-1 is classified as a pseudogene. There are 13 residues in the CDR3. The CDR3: CASSIPNGLEQFF. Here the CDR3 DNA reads TGTGCCAGCAGCATTCCGAACGGTCTTGAGCAGTTCTTC.

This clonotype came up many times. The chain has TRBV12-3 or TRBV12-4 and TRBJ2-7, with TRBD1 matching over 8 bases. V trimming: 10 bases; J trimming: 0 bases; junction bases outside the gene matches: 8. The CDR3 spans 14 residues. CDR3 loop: CATQPGQGSYEQYF. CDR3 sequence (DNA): TGTGCCACGCAGCCTGGACAGGGCTCCTACGAGCAGTACTTC.

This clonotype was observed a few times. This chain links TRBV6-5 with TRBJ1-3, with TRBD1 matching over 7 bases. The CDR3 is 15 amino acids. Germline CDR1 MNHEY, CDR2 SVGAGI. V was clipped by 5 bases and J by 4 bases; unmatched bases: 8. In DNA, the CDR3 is TGTGCCAGCAGTCCCCTGCGACAGGGCGGAAACACCATATATTTT. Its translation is CASSPLRQGGNTIYF.

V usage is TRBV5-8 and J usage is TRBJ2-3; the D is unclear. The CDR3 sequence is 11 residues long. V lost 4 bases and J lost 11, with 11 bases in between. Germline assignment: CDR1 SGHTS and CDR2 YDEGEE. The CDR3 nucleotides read TGTGCCAGCAGCCACGCAGAAGGGCAGTATTTT. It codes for CASSHAEGQYF.